Listed below are T cell receptor beta chains from one sample, sequenced in a study of identical twins. From the 5' RACE reads, TCRdb called clonotypes with MiXCR, one entry per CDR3 protein. In the table there are about 660,000 distinct CDR3 sequences, about 9.4% of which are singletons. This sample was shared with a second study, whose subject was yellow fever vaccine responses in identical twins.

The sequencing input was PBMCs. Every receptor here comes from a woman aged 18-30 years in good health. Each CDR3 is given with its conserved first and last residue. The order of the fields is clone size, J gene, D gene, V gene, CDR3 protein, CDR3 DNA. The D gene is left open where the match is weak. Expanded clones are given a class, and other clones once, few, many or no size at all.

clone_size: -
j_call: TRBJ1-4
d_call: -
v_call: TRBV27
cdr3_aa: CASRAPAGKLFF
cdr3_nt: TGTGCCAGCAGAGCACCCGCGGGGAAACTGTTTTTT

clone_size: many
j_call: TRBJ2-7
d_call: -
v_call: TRBV5-6
cdr3_aa: CASSLDGLRYEQYF
cdr3_nt: TGTGCCAGCAGCTTGGACGGATTAAGATACGAGCAGTACTTC

clone_size: few
j_call: TRBJ2-1
d_call: -
v_call: TRBV30
cdr3_aa: CASALESSYNEQFF
cdr3_nt: TGTGCCTCAGCCCTAGAGAGCTCCTACAATGAGCAGTTCTTC

clone_size: many
j_call: TRBJ1-1
d_call: -
v_call: TRBV14
cdr3_aa: CASSQETLNTEAFF
cdr3_nt: TGTGCCAGCAGCCAAGAGACGTTGAACACTGAAGCTTTCTTT

clone_size: few
j_call: TRBJ2-1
d_call: -
v_call: TRBV7-9
cdr3_aa: CASSLISGRTYNEQFF
cdr3_nt: TGTGCCAGCAGCTTAATTTCCGGGAGAACGTACAATGAGCAGTTCTTC

clone_size: -
j_call: TRBJ2-3
d_call: TRBD2
v_call: TRBV7-6
cdr3_aa: CASSLLFASGLDTQYF
cdr3_nt: TGTGCCAGCAGCTTATTGTTTGCTAGCGGGTTAGATACGCAGTATTTT

clone_size: many
j_call: TRBJ1-2
d_call: -
v_call: TRBV3-1
cdr3_aa: CASSRQRRDGYTF
cdr3_nt: TGTGCCAGCAGTCGACAGCGAAGGGATGGCTACACCTTC

clone_size: few
j_call: TRBJ2-5
d_call: TRBD1
v_call: TRBV20-1
cdr3_aa: CSAGEGGRETQYF
cdr3_nt: TGCAGTGCTGGGGAAGGGGGCCGGGAGACCCAGTACTTC

clone_size: few
j_call: TRBJ1-6
d_call: TRBD1
v_call: TRBV25-1
cdr3_aa: CASSEYGGQGNSPLHF
cdr3_nt: TGTGCCAGCAGTGAATACGGGGGACAGGGGAATTCACCCCTCCACTTT

clone_size: few
j_call: TRBJ2-1
d_call: -
v_call: TRBV12-3/TRBV12-4
cdr3_aa: CASSLKQIRSNEQFF
cdr3_nt: TGTGCCAGCAGTTTAAAGCAAATTAGGTCCAATGAGCAGTTCTTC

clone_size: many
j_call: TRBJ1-2
d_call: -
v_call: TRBV7-9
cdr3_aa: CASSPAGYGYTF
cdr3_nt: TGTGCCAGCAGCCCTGCAGGGTATGGCTACACCTTC

clone_size: many
j_call: TRBJ2-5
d_call: TRBD2
v_call: TRBV29-1
cdr3_aa: CSVVVSSGGGPETQYF
cdr3_nt: TGCAGCGTTGTGGTTTCTAGCGGAGGCGGGCCAGAGACCCAGTACTTC

clone_size: few
j_call: TRBJ1-2
d_call: TRBD1
v_call: TRBV20-1
cdr3_aa: CSARTGAGYGYTF
cdr3_nt: TGCAGTGCTAGAACAGGGGCTGGGTATGGCTACACCTTC

clone_size: many
j_call: TRBJ2-7
d_call: TRBD1
v_call: TRBV4-1
cdr3_aa: CASSQGQGETYEQYF
cdr3_nt: TGCGCCAGCAGCCAGGGACAGGGGGAAACCTACGAGCAGTACTTC

clone_size: many
j_call: TRBJ2-3
d_call: TRBD2
v_call: TRBV20-1
cdr3_aa: CSARRLVSGADTQYF
cdr3_nt: TGCAGTGCTAGGAGGCTAGTGAGCGGGGCAGATACGCAGTATTTT

clone_size: -
j_call: TRBJ2-3
d_call: -
v_call: TRBV4-1
cdr3_aa: CASSPPSSPDTQYF
cdr3_nt: TGCGCCAGCAGCCCCCCATCCTCACCAGATACGCAGTATTTT

clone_size: -
j_call: TRBJ2-7
d_call: -
v_call: TRBV7-9
cdr3_aa: CASTTIGGNYEQYF
cdr3_nt: TGTGCCAGCACCACCATAGGGGGGAATTACGAGCAGTACTTC

clone_size: -
j_call: TRBJ1-1
d_call: -
v_call: TRBV28
cdr3_aa: CASSSPGSEELEAFF
cdr3_nt: TGTGCCAGCAGTTCCCCAGGTTCTGAAGAATTGGAAGCTTTCTTT

clone_size: many
j_call: TRBJ2-3
d_call: -
v_call: TRBV29-1
cdr3_aa: CSVAGAADTDTQYF
cdr3_nt: TGCAGCGTGGCCGGTGCGGCAGACACAGATACGCAGTATTTT

clone_size: -
j_call: TRBJ2-1
d_call: -
v_call: TRBV7-2
cdr3_aa: CASSSHPTRIEEQFF
cdr3_nt: TGTGCCAGCAGCTCCCACCCGACTAGGATAGAGGAGCAGTTCTTC

clone_size: few
j_call: TRBJ1-5
d_call: -
v_call: TRBV7-8
cdr3_aa: CASSLLLYSNQPQHF
cdr3_nt: TGTGCCAGCAGCTTACTACTCTATAGCAATCAGCCCCAGCATTTT

clone_size: -
j_call: TRBJ2-7
d_call: TRBD1
v_call: TRBV29-1
cdr3_aa: CSVEPATGGYEQYF
cdr3_nt: TGCAGCGTTGAACCCGCGACAGGGGGGTACGAGCAGTACTTC

clone_size: -
j_call: TRBJ1-2
d_call: -
v_call: TRBV4-1
cdr3_aa: CASSQAFGQSRLDGYTF
cdr3_nt: TGCGCCAGCAGCCAAGCTTTCGGGCAGTCTAGGCTGGATGGCTACACCTTC

clone_size: few
j_call: TRBJ1-4
d_call: -
v_call: TRBV20-1
cdr3_aa: CSAQPLMQESTEKLFF
cdr3_nt: TGCAGTGCCCAACCTCTAATGCAAGAATCTACTGAAAAACTGTTTTTT

clone_size: -
j_call: TRBJ2-7
d_call: -
v_call: TRBV28
cdr3_aa: CASITSYEQYF
cdr3_nt: TGTGCCAGCATCACGTCCTACGAGCAGTACTTC

clone_size: few
j_call: TRBJ1-2
d_call: -
v_call: TRBV14
cdr3_aa: CASSLGHDYGYTF
cdr3_nt: TGTGCCAGCAGCCTCGGACACGACTATGGCTACACCTTC

clone_size: -
j_call: TRBJ2-5
d_call: -
v_call: TRBV18
cdr3_aa: CASSPGLNEETQYF
cdr3_nt: TGTGCCAGCTCACCGGGACTGAATGAAGAGACCCAGTACTTC

clone_size: -
j_call: TRBJ2-6
d_call: TRBD1
v_call: TRBV18
cdr3_aa: CASSPRTGGAGANVLTF
cdr3_nt: TGTGCCAGCTCACCACGGACAGGGGGCGCTGGGGCCAACGTCCTGACTTTC

clone_size: -
j_call: TRBJ1-5
d_call: -
v_call: TRBV29-1
cdr3_aa: CSVADRFDQPQHF
cdr3_nt: TGCAGCGTTGCTGACAGGTTCGATCAGCCCCAGCATTTT

clone_size: -
j_call: TRBJ1-1
d_call: TRBD1
v_call: TRBV4-3
cdr3_aa: CASRRTGTGVVEAFF
cdr3_nt: TGCGCCAGCAGACGCACCGGGACAGGGGTGGTTGAAGCTTTCTTT

clone_size: -
j_call: TRBJ2-7
d_call: TRBD1
v_call: TRBV7-3
cdr3_aa: CASSRTGGTLEQYF
cdr3_nt: TGTGCCAGCAGCCGCACAGGGGGGACACTCGAGCAGTACTTC

clone_size: -
j_call: TRBJ2-7
d_call: TRBD2
v_call: TRBV4-3
cdr3_aa: CASSQATGTSGRAFSYEQYF
cdr3_nt: TGCGCCAGCAGCCAAGCAACAGGGACTAGCGGGAGGGCCTTTTCCTACGAGCAGTACTTC

clone_size: few
j_call: TRBJ2-2
d_call: TRBD2
v_call: TRBV4-3
cdr3_aa: CASSQDLWEREKGGELFF
cdr3_nt: TGCGCCAGCAGCCAAGACCTCTGGGAGCGGGAGAAAGGCGGGGAGCTGTTTTTT

clone_size: -
j_call: TRBJ2-2
d_call: TRBD2
v_call: TRBV6-1
cdr3_aa: CASSLRGEGSENTGELFF
cdr3_nt: TGTGCCAGCAGCCTACGGGGGGAGGGATCCGAGAACACCGGGGAGCTGTTTTTT

clone_size: -
j_call: TRBJ2-3
d_call: TRBD1
v_call: TRBV10-3
cdr3_aa: CAISAGTGVEENTQYF
cdr3_nt: TGTGCCATCAGCGCCGGGACAGGGGTTGAGGAGAATACGCAGTATTTT

clone_size: few
j_call: TRBJ2-5
d_call: -
v_call: TRBV28
cdr3_aa: CASSFWAIRGKETQYF
cdr3_nt: TGTGCCAGCAGTTTTTGGGCCATAAGGGGGAAAGAGACCCAGTACTTC

clone_size: few
j_call: TRBJ2-3
d_call: TRBD1
v_call: TRBV6-5
cdr3_aa: CASSYGGQAVDTQYF
cdr3_nt: TGTGCCAGCAGTTACGGGGGACAGGCTGTAGATACGCAGTATTTT

clone_size: many
j_call: TRBJ2-1
d_call: -
v_call: TRBV7-9
cdr3_aa: CASSLGANNEQFF
cdr3_nt: TGTGCCAGCAGCTTGGGTGCAAACAATGAGCAGTTCTTC

clone_size: -
j_call: TRBJ2-1
d_call: TRBD1
v_call: TRBV5-5
cdr3_aa: CASSLRGQGAFVPSQFF
cdr3_nt: TGTGCCAGCAGCTTGAGGGGACAGGGGGCCTTTGTCCCGAGCCAGTTCTTC

clone_size: few
j_call: TRBJ1-2
d_call: TRBD1
v_call: TRBV2
cdr3_aa: CASRGQGPYGYTF
cdr3_nt: TGTGCCAGCAGGGGACAGGGACCCTATGGCTACACCTTC

clone_size: few
j_call: TRBJ2-2
d_call: TRBD1
v_call: TRBV7-8
cdr3_aa: CASSIKPTGPGELFF
cdr3_nt: TGTGCCAGCAGCATAAAACCGACAGGGCCCGGGGAGCTGTTTTTT

clone_size: -
j_call: TRBJ2-3
d_call: -
v_call: TRBV20-1
cdr3_aa: CSARDSTGWRFTDTQYF
cdr3_nt: TGCAGTGCTAGGGATAGTACAGGGTGGCGGTTCACAGATACGCAGTATTTT

clone_size: -
j_call: TRBJ2-7
d_call: -
v_call: TRBV30
cdr3_aa: CAWSEFIQGEHEQYF
cdr3_nt: TGTGCCTGGAGTGAGTTTATACAGGGAGAACACGAGCAGTACTTC

clone_size: few
j_call: TRBJ2-7
d_call: TRBD1
v_call: TRBV6-5
cdr3_aa: CASSYSGQDPYEQYF
cdr3_nt: TGTGCCAGCAGTTATTCGGGACAGGACCCCTACGAGCAGTACTTC

clone_size: many
j_call: TRBJ2-6
d_call: -
v_call: TRBV6-2/TRBV6-3
cdr3_aa: CASTRGRSASGANVLTF
cdr3_nt: TGTGCCAGCACCAGGGGTAGATCCGCGTCTGGGGCCAACGTCCTGACTTTC

clone_size: -
j_call: TRBJ2-2
d_call: -
v_call: TRBV10-3
cdr3_aa: CAISESGFANTGELFF
cdr3_nt: TGTGCCATCAGTGAGTCAGGGTTCGCGAACACCGGGGAGCTGTTTTTT

clone_size: -
j_call: TRBJ2-3
d_call: -
v_call: TRBV4-2
cdr3_aa: CASSQDPRLTDTQYF
cdr3_nt: TGTGCCAGCAGCCAAGATCCCCGACTGACTGATACGCAGTATTTT

clone_size: -
j_call: TRBJ2-3
d_call: -
v_call: TRBV12-3/TRBV12-4
cdr3_aa: CASSLVSGAQYF
cdr3_nt: TGTGCCAGCAGTTTAGTTTCGGGAGCGCAGTATTTT

clone_size: few
j_call: TRBJ2-7
d_call: -
v_call: TRBV5-6
cdr3_aa: CASSSDPGDEQYF
cdr3_nt: TGTGCCAGCAGCTCGGACCCAGGCGACGAGCAGTACTTC

clone_size: few
j_call: TRBJ1-1
d_call: -
v_call: TRBV4-3
cdr3_aa: CASSQAVVSEAFF
cdr3_nt: TGCGCCAGCAGCCAAGCTGTGGTATCTGAAGCTTTCTTT